This T cell receptor beta chain came from a study of shared clonotypes between healthy human individuals. Study-wide points: Shared clonotypes across all four donors exceeded non-shared ones in generation probability. Sequencing depth was predicted to influence how clonotypes are shared among donors.

Clones were sequenced by immunoSEQ multiplex PCR, and TCRdb holds only the in-frame ones, with some missing. The sample lists about a million clones, 60% to 80% seen once, with 0.89% in the top ten. V lost 3 bases to trimming and J lost 0 bases; unmatched junction nucleotides: 5. The V gene's germline CDR1 is MGHRA and CDR2 YSYEKL. There are 16 residues in the CDR3. This clone came up a few times. What it binds is unknown. The chain joins TRBV4-1 to TRBJ2-1, with TRBD2 identical over 7 bases. The sequencing sample was made of memory CD4+ T cells from PBMCs. The subset was: CD45RA-negative fraction. The receptor's source is a man between 18 and 29 years old in good health. Some clones in this sample may be carry-over from other donors' samples. The CDR3 DNA reads TGCGCCAGCAGCCAGGGACTAAAGAGCTCCTACAATGAGCAGTTCTTC. It yields the protein CASSQGLKSSYNEQFF.